Each of the 17 T cell receptor beta chains below was sequenced from the same sample in a study of OX40 agonist ivuxolimab in advanced cancers. Here immunoSEQ multiplex PCR was the method, and the copy in TCRdb shows in-frame clones only, minus some. The table shows 53,000 or so clones, with approximately 91% occurring only once. Source: CD4+ or CD8+ T cells sorted from blood, taken in a trial of the OX40 agonist ivuxolimab. The origin of the receptors is an adult with an advanced solid tumor such as melanoma, head and neck, liver or kidney cancer.

This clone appeared a single time. This chain connects TRBV11-3 to TRBJ2-3; TRBD1 or TRBD2 may be the D gene (6 bases each). V lost 0 bases to trimming and J lost 6 bases, with 16 bases between them. CDR1 is SGHNT and CDR2 is YENEEA in the germline V gene. This CDR3 spans 16 amino acids. In DNA, the CDR3 is TGTGCCAGCAGCTTAGACACTTTAACAGGGAGGGATACGCAGTATTTT. Translated, it gives CASSLDTLTGRDTQYF.

This chain connects TRBV4-2 to TRBJ2-7; the match to TRBD2 covers 8 bases. The germline V gene has CDR1 LGHNA and CDR2 YNFKEQ. The CDR3 consists of 16 residues. V shed 0 bases, J shed 2 bases, and the junction held 6 bases outside the gene matches. The CDR3 reads CASSQDATGGPYEQYF. The CDR3 region has the DNA TGTGCCAGCAGCCAAGATGCGACGGGAGGGCCCTACGAGCAGTACTTC.

V is TRBV25-1 and J is TRBJ1-3; unclear D gene. Trimming left V 0 bases short and J 4 bases short, with 7 bases between. The CDR3 has 14 residues. In germline, CDR1 is MGHDK, CDR2 SYGVNS. CDR3 nucleotide sequence: TGTGCCAGCAGTGAATATGGCAGAGGAAACACCATATATTTT. Protein sequence: CASSEYGRGNTIYF.

The chain is built from TRBV6-4 and TRBJ2-1, with D hard to call. V was trimmed by 9 bases and J by 9 bases, leaving 12 bases between them. This CDR3 comprises 11 residues. Looked up from germline, CDR1 is MRHNA and CDR2 is SNTAGT. CDR3: CASSKGSEQFF. Here the CDR3 DNA reads TGTGCCAGTTCCAAGGGAAGTGAGCAGTTCTTC.

In regard to this clone: Because the CDR3's place on the DNA is in doubt, the DNA is left out and the CDR3 is given as listed by TCRdb. The chain recombines TRBV21-1 with TRBJ2-3. TRBV21-1 is shown as a pseudogene. The CDR3 numbers 18 amino acids, ends counted. CDR3 residues: CASSKGRFWGLGTDTQYF.

This chain connects TRBV7-9 to TRBJ2-5; TRBD2 might be the D (5 bases). Trimming stripped 3 bases from V and 1 base from J, with 9 bases between. Germline CDR1 reads SEHNR; CDR2 reads FQNEAQ (reference sequence). CDR3 length: 14 amino acids. CDR3 bases: TGTGCCAGCAGCTTTAGGGCGGGCCAAGAGACCCAGTACTTC. Translated, it gives CASSFRAGQETQYF.

The CDR3 region is CASSIGGRVLSGNTIYF. CDR3 DNA sequence: TGTGCCAGTAGTATTGGAGGACGGGTGCTCTCTGGAAACACCATATATTTT. The V call is TRBV19, the J call TRBJ1-3; D unclear. The V end lost 3 bases, the J end lost 0 bases, and 15 bases lay between the germline ends. Germline lookup yields CDR1 LNHDA and CDR2 SQIVND (reference sequence). CDR3 length equals 17 residues.

This rearrangement joins TRBV18 to TRBJ2-5; weak D call: TRBD2 (6 bases). Gene TRBJ2-7 matches the end of the DNA better, so the J call may be wrong. In germline, CDR1 is KGHSH, CDR2 LQKENI. This CDR3 has 16 residues. CDR3 loop: CASSPPRGGMGYEQYF. DNA of the CDR3: TGTGCCAGCTCACCACCCCGAGGCGGGATGGGTTACGAGCAGTACTTC.

The CDR3 DNA follows: TGTGCCAGCAGTGAACAGGGACTAGACTACAATGAGCAGTTCTTC. Encoded protein: CASSEQGLDYNEQFF. V usage is TRBV6-1 and J usage is TRBJ2-1; 8 bases line up with TRBD2. J gave up 3 bases and V 2 bases, and 3 bases lay outside the gene matches. Germline assignment: CDR1 MNHNS and CDR2 SASEGT. This CDR3 spans 15 amino acids.

This chain connects TRBV5-1 to TRBJ1-2; 7 bases match TRBD1. The J segment lost 4 bases and the V segment lost 4 bases, leaving 10 bases of the junction unmatched. From germline, CDR1 is SGHRS and CDR2 YFSETQ. The CDR3 runs to 15 residues. The CDR3 DNA follows: TGCGCCAGCAGCCCCGGACAGGCTGATCTCTATGGCTACACCTTC. Its protein product is CASSPGQADLYGYTF.

V usage is TRBV19 and J usage is TRBJ1-1; D possibly corresponds to TRBD1 (6 bases). Trimming stripped 2 bases from V and 5 bases from J, with 18 bases between. This CDR3 comprises 16 residues. CDR1 LNHDA and CDR2 SQIVND come from the germline V gene (reference sequence). CDR3 residues: CASSILGGGRRTEAFF. For the CDR3, the DNA is TGTGCCAGTAGTATACTAGGGGGGGGAAGACGGACTGAAGCTTTCTTT.

J is TRBJ1-2 and V is TRBV30, with D hard to call. CDR3 length: 14 amino acids. V lost 0 bases and J lost 4, with 12 bases in between. Germline V gives CDR1 GTSNPN, CDR2 SVGIG (reference sequence). CDR3 DNA sequence: TGTGCCTGGAGTGTATCAGGAGTAGGCTATGGCTACACCTTC. This codes for CAWSVSGVGYGYTF.

The V and J genes are TRBV6-1 and TRBJ2-2, with D possibly matching TRBD2 (6 bases). Deletions cut 4 bases from V and 6 bases from J, with 18 bases between. There are 16 residues in the CDR3. CDR1 MNHNS and CDR2 SASEGT come from the germline V gene. CDR3 region: CASSAGRTWGAGELFF. The CDR3 coding sequence is TGTGCCAGCAGTGCAGGAAGGACCTGGGGGGCCGGGGAGCTGTTTTTT.

The gene calls are TRBV6-1 and TRBJ2-3; D is undetermined. V was shortened by 2 bases and J by 4 bases, with 7 bases between the two germline ends. Germline CDR1 is MNHNS and CDR2 is SASEGT. CDR3 size: 13 residues. DNA for the CDR3: TGTGCCAGCAGTGAATCTAGTTCAGATACGCAGTATTTT. Protein product: CASSESSSDTQYF.

The CDR3 nucleotides are TGTGCCAGCAGTTTTACAGCTAACTATGGCTACACCTTC. Translation: CASSFTANYGYTF. V and J are TRBV27 and TRBJ1-2; D not certain. The V gene's germline CDR1 is MNHEY and CDR2 SMNVEV (reference sequence). V was clipped by 3 bases and J by 0 bases, with 5 bases between them. The CDR3 totals 13 residues.

The chain is built from TRBV2 and TRBJ2-7; 8 nucleotides agree with TRBD1. Germline V gene sequence: CDR1 SNHLY, CDR2 FYNNEI. V lost 6 bases and J lost 4; bases outside the gene matches: 2. This CDR3 comprises 12 residues. The CDR3 reads CASRQGEYEQYF. CDR3 sequence (DNA): TGTGCCAGCAGACAGGGGGAATACGAGCAGTACTTC.

The chain couples TRBV4-1 to TRBJ1-5; D gene uncertain. The CDR3 is made up of 15 amino acids. Deletions cut 0 bases from V and 4 bases from J, with 10 bases between. Germline V lookup: CDR1 MGHRA, CDR2 YSYEKL. The CDR3 spells CASSQDATRNQPQHF. As DNA, the CDR3 is TGCGCCAGCAGCCAAGATGCGACAAGGAATCAGCCCCAGCATTTT.